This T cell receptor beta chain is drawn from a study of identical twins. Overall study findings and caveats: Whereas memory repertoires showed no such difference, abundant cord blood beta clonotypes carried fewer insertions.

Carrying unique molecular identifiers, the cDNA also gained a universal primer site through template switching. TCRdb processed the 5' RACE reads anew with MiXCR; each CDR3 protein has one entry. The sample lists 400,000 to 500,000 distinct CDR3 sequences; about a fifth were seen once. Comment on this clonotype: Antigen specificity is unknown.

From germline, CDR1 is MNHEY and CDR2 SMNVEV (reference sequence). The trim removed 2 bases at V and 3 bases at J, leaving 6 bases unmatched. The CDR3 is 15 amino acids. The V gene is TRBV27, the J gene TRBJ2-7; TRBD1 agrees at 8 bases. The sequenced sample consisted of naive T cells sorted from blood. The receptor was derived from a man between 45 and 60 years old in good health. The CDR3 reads CASSLGRGPGYEQYF. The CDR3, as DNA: TGTGCCAGCAGTTTAGGCAGGGGGCCTGGCTACGAGCAGTACTTC.